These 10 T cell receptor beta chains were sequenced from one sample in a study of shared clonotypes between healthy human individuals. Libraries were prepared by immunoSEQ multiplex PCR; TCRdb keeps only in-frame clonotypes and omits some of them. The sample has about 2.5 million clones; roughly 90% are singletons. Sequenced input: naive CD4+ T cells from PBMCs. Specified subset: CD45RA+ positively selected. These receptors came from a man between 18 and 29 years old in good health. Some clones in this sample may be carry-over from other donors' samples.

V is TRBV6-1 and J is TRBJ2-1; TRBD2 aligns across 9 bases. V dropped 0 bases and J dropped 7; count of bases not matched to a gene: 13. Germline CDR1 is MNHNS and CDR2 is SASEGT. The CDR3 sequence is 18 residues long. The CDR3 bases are TGTGCCAGCAGTGAAGCCCACAGGCAACTAGCGGGTGATAATGAGCAGTTCTTC. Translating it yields CASSEAHRQLAGDNEQFF.

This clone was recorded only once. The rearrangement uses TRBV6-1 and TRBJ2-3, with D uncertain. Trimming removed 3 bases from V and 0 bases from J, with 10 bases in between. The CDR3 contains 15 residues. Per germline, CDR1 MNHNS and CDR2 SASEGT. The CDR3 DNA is TGTGCCAGCAGTGACACTCAACAGAGCACAGATACGCAGTATTTT. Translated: CASSDTQQSTDTQYF.

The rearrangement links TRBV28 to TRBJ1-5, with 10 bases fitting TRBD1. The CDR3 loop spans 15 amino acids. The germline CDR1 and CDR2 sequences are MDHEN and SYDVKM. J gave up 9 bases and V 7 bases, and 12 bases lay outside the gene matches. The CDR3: CASTPQGQGKSPQHF. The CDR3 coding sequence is TGTGCCAGCACGCCTCAGGGACAGGGGAAATCGCCCCAGCATTTT.

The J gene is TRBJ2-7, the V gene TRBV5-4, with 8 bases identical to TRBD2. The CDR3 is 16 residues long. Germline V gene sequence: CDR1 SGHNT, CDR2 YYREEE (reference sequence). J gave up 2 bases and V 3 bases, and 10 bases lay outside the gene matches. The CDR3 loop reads CASSSRDGGRPYEQYF. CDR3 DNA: TGTGCCAGCAGCTCCCGAGATGGCGGGAGGCCCTACGAGCAGTACTTC. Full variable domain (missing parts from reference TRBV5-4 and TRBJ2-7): ETGVTQSPTHLIKTRGQQVTLRCSSQSGHNTVSWYQQALGQGPQFIFQYYREEENGRGNFPPRFSGLQFPNYSSELNVNALELDDSALYLCASSSRDGGRPYEQYFGPGTRLTVT.

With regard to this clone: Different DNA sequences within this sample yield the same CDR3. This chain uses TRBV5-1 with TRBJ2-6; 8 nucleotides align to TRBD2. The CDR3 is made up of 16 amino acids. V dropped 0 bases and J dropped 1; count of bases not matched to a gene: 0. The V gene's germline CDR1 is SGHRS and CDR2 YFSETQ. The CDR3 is CASSLAGGSGANVLTF. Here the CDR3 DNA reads TGCGCCAGCAGCTTGGCGGGAGGGTCTGGGGCCAACGTCCTGACTTTC. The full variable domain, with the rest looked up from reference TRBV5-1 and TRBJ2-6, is KAGVTQTPRYLIKTRGQQVTLSCSPISGHRSVSWYQQTPGQGLQFLFEYFSETQRNKGNFPGRFSGRQFSNSRSEMNVSTLELGDSALYLCASSLAGGSGANVLTFGAGSRLTVL.

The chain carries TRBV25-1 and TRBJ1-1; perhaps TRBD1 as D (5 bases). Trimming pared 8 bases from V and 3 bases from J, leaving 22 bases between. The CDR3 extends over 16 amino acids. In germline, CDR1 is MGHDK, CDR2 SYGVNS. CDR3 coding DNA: TGTGCCAGCTCATCTTCCTTGGGAGGGGCTCACACTGAAGCTTTCTTT. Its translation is CASSSSLGGAHTEAFF.

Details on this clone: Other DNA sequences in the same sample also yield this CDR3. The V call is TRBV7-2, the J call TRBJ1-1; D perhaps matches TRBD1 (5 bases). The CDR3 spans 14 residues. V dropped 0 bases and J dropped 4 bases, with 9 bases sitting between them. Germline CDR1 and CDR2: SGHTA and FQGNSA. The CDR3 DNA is TGTGCCAGCAGCTTAGCCGGGGGGGGCACTGAAGCTTTCTTT. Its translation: CASSLAGGGTEAFF.

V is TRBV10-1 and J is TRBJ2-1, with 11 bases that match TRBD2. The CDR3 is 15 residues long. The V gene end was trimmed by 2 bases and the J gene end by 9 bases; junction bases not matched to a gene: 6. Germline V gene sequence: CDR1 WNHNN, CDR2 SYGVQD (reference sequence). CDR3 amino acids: CASSERVLAGGEQFF. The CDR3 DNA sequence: TGCGCCAGCAGTGAGAGGGTTCTAGCGGGAGGTGAGCAGTTCTTC.

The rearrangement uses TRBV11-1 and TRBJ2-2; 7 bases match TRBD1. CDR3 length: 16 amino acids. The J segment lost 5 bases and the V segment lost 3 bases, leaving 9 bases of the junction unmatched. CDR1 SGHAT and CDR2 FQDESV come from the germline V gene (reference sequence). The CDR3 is CASSFTGTVGTGELFF. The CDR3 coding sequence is TGTGCCAGCAGCTTTACCGGGACAGTAGGGACCGGGGAGCTGTTTTTT.

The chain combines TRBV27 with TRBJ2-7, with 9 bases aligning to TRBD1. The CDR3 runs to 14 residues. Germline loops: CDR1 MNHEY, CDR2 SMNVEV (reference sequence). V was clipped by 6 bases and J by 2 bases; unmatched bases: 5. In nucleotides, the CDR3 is TGTGCCAGCAGGGACAGGGGTCGGACCTACGAGCAGTACTTC. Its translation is CASRDRGRTYEQYF.